This entry lists 10 T cell receptor beta chains sequenced from one sample in a study of CD8 T cell repertoires and HIV-1 epitope variants (TCRdb year 2020). Library preparation was by the immunoSEQ multiplex PCR assay. TCRdb re-hosts the immuneACCESS table, in-frame sequences only. Its copies lack some clones; in the studies checked, an unresolved V gene accounts for under half of them, and the cause for the rest is not known. The sample profile shows under 5,000 clones; 60% to 80% of them were found once. Of the sample, 44% is held by the ten largest clones. Which antigens these TCRs recognize remains unknown. The sequenced sample was cultured CD8+ T cells derived from PBMCs. The receptors here all came from a male donor with HIV.

This clone was counted between two and nine times. This chain links TRBV13 with TRBJ1-1; no definite D call. The CDR3 covers 14 residues. CDR1 is PRHDT and CDR2 is FYEKMQ in the germline V gene (reference sequence). Trimming cost V 5 bases and J 4 bases, with 14 bases left between them. The CDR3 coding sequence is TGTGCCAGCAGCCCCAAGAGGGCTTCCACTGAAGCTTTCTTT. Translated: CASSPKRASTEAFF.

This clone is medium-sized. The chain uses TRBV7-8 and TRBJ2-3, with D unclear. The CDR3 contains 14 residues. V was pared by 0 bases and J by 5 bases, with 9 bases between. The germline CDR1 and CDR2 sequences are SGHVS and FQNEAQ. The CDR3 DNA reads as TGTGCCAGCAGCTTAGCGAGCGTTGGAGATACGCAGTATTTT. As protein: CASSLASVGDTQYF.

The chain couples TRBV19 to TRBJ1-5; D is unresolved. The CDR3 contains 14 residues. Germline lookup yields CDR1 LNHDA and CDR2 SQIVND (reference sequence). Trimming removed 1 base from V and 2 bases from J, with 6 bases in between. The CDR3 DNA reads TGTGCCAGTAGTATAGTGCAGGGCAATCAGCCCCAGCATTTT. This gives the protein CASSIVQGNQPQHF.

The chain employs TRBV9 and TRBJ2-2; 7 bases align to TRBD1. The J segment lost 5 bases and the V segment lost 4 bases, leaving 11 bases of the junction unmatched. The CDR3 runs 16 residues. Germline V CDR1 and CDR2: SGDLS, YYNGEE. CDR3 region: CASSLPPGGETGELFF. The CDR3 bases are TGTGCCAGCAGCTTACCCCCAGGGGGAGAGACCGGGGAGCTGTTTTTT.

This clone was picked up a small number of times. J is TRBJ1-2 and V is TRBV28, with 9 bases fitting TRBD1. The CDR3 loop spans 14 amino acids. V trimming: 6 bases; J trimming: 3 bases; junction bases outside the gene matches: 5. CDR1 and CDR2 from the germline V gene are MDHEN and SYDVKM. The CDR3 loop is CASSRQGDYYGYTF. DNA of the CDR3: TGTGCCAGCAGCCGACAGGGGGACTACTATGGCTACACCTTC.

This clone was observed a single time. The gene calls are TRBV14 and TRBJ2-3, with 8 bases lining up with TRBD2. This CDR3 is built from 18 residues. With V trimmed by 4 bases and J by 7 bases, 19 bases remained unmatched. CDR1 and CDR2 from the germline V gene are SGHDN and FVKESK. Written as DNA, the CDR3 is TGTGCCAGCAGCCCGTCACTTTTTGGTAGCGGGAAAGGGAATACGCAGTATTTT. Amino acids: CASSPSLFGSGKGNTQYF.

The rearrangement joins TRBV15 to TRBJ1-1; no firm D call. V lost 0 bases, J lost 0 bases, and 8 bases lay in between. Germline CDR1 is LNHNV and CDR2 is YYDKDF (reference sequence). The CDR3 is made up of 15 amino acids. In DNA form, the CDR3 reads TGTGCCACCAGCAGAGATAGGGCGGTGAACACTGAAGCTTTCTTT. It is translated as CATSRDRAVNTEAFF.

This clone was counted once. This chain connects TRBV6-5 to TRBJ2-1; D unclear. V was clipped by 4 bases and J by 2 bases, with 9 bases between them. Germline CDR1 is MNHEY and CDR2 is SVGAGI. The CDR3 is 14 amino acids. The CDR3, as DNA: TGTGCCAGCAGTTTCCAAGATACCTACAATGAGCAGTTCTTC. As protein: CASSFQDTYNEQFF.

The V call is TRBV7-2, the J call TRBJ1-3, with TRBD1 as a possible D gene (6 bases). V lost 5 bases, J lost 4 bases, and 18 bases lay in between. Germline CDR1 reads SGHTA; CDR2 reads FQGNSA. CDR3 length equals 16 residues. CDR3 region: CASSPPSAGTGNTIYF. Written as DNA, the CDR3 is TGTGCCAGCAGCCCCCCCTCGGCCGGGACAGGAAACACCATATATTTT.

The rearrangement links TRBV5-4 to TRBJ1-1; D not resolved. The V gene's germline CDR1 is SGHNT and CDR2 YYREEE (reference sequence). This CDR3 comprises 12 residues. V was clipped by 3 bases and J by 1 base, with 4 bases between them. CDR3 region: CASSSQNTEAFF. The DNA for the CDR3 is TGTGCCAGCAGCTCACAGAACACTGAAGCTTTCTTT.